One T cell receptor beta chain is described in this entry. Profiling relied on immunoSEQ multiplex PCR, and the TCRdb table lists in-frame clones only, not all of them. The table includes about 72,000 clones, roughly 90% detected once. The data originate from a study of T cell responses to AZD1222 COVID-19 vaccine. The CDR3 is made up of 19 amino acids. The germline V gene encodes CDR1 MNHEY and CDR2 SMNVEV (reference sequence). V shed 3 bases and J shed 4 bases, with 27 bases lying between them. Sequenced material: peripheral blood, taken on day 0 of AZD1222 vaccination. The TCR comes from an adult in good health. The V gene is TRBV27, the J gene TRBJ1-1; D not resolved. The CDR3: CASSFLKQSSQRWTTEAFF. The CDR3 DNA reads as TGTGCCAGCAGTTTTTTAAAACAAAGTTCGCAACGGTGGACCACTGAAGCTTTCTTT.